Following are 27 T cell receptor beta chains from one sample sequenced in a study of Tregs in tolerant kidney transplant recipients (dated by TCRdb to 2018 to 2020). The library came from the immunoSEQ multiplex PCR assay. What TCRdb holds here is the immuneACCESS table cut down to in-frame rearrangements. Part of the clones is not present; checked against another copy, under half of the missing clones reflect an unresolved V gene, and the others are unexplained. The sample yields roughly 49,000 clones; roughly nine tenths were counted once. The top ten constitute about 0.7% of the sample. Sequencing was carried out using Tregs from blood. The receptors derive from a human donor in good health.

V gene TRBV27 combines with J gene TRBJ1-4; possible D gene TRBD1, 5 bases. The V end was cut by 6 bases, the J end by 8 bases, with 19 bases between. Germline-derived CDR1 and CDR2 are MNHEY and SMNVEV (reference sequence). The CDR3 runs to 15 residues. CDR3: CASSPRWGEVEKLFF. The CDR3 nucleotides are TGTGCCAGCAGCCCGCGTTGGGGGGAAGTGGAAAAACTGTTTTTT. Supplemented by reference TRBV27 and TRBJ1-4, the full variable domain reads EAQVTQNPRYLITVTGKKLTVTCSQNMNHEYMSWYRQDPGLGLRQIYYSMNVEVTDKGDVPEGYKVSRKEKRNFPLILESPSPNQTSLYFCASSPRWGEVEKLFFGSGTQLSVL.

The gene calls are TRBV5-1 and TRBJ2-7; a weak D match, TRBD1 (6 bases). V was shortened by 0 bases and J by 3 bases, with 19 bases between the two germline ends. The CDR3 extends over 17 amino acids. Germline V CDR1 and CDR2: SGHRS, YFSETQ. DNA for the CDR3: TGCGCCAGCAGCTTGGCAGCAGGGGAATGGGTCGGCTACGAGCAGTACTTC. It codes for CASSLAAGEWVGYEQYF.

Comment on this clone: The sample holds other DNA sequences that translate to the same CDR3. This chain uses TRBV5-1 with TRBJ1-1; D perhaps matches TRBD1 (5 bases). Germline CDR1 SGHRS, CDR2 YFSETQ. CDR3 length: 15 residues. Trimming took off 0 bases at V and 5 bases at J, with 14 bases between the two ends. The CDR3 coding sequence is TGCGCCAGCAGCTTGGTTTTGGGAGGGGCGACTGAAGCTTTCTTT. This sequence encodes CASSLVLGGATEAFF.

The rearrangement links TRBV6-5 to TRBJ2-3, with TRBD2 matching over 7 bases. The CDR3 covers 16 residues. Germline V gene data show CDR1 as MNHEY and CDR2 as SVGAGI. The J segment lost 6 bases and the V segment lost 2 bases, leaving 11 bases of the junction unmatched. The CDR3 DNA follows: TGTGCCAGCAGTTACCCCGGGACTAAGAAAAAGGATACGCAGTATTTT. This translates into CASSYPGTKKKDTQYF.

The V and J genes are TRBV10-3 and TRBJ1-1, with 8 bases lining up with TRBD1. This CDR3 has 16 amino acids. Germline V CDR1 and CDR2: ENHRY, SYGVKD. The J segment lost 2 bases and the V segment lost 8 bases, leaving 13 bases of the junction unmatched. The CDR3 coding sequence is TGTGCCATCCGCGCCCGAGGACAGGGAATAAACACTGAAGCTTTCTTT. Amino acid sequence: CAIRARGQGINTEAFF.

The table lists this clone with a count of one. The chain uses TRBV6-5 and TRBJ1-2; D unresolved. The CDR3 consists of 13 residues. CDR1 and CDR2 (germline): MNHEY, SVGAGI. The ends were cut back, 5 bases at V and 7 bases at J, with 14 bases in the middle. For the CDR3, the DNA is TGTGCCAGCAGTCGCACACTGGGGAGTGGCTACACCTTC. As protein: CASSRTLGSGYTF.

This CDR3 is CASSPPGGLAGVSRTDTQYF. CDR3 nucleotides: TGTGCCAGCAGCCCTCCGGGGGGGCTAGCGGGAGTTTCGCGCACAGATACGCAGTATTTT. J is TRBJ2-3 and V is TRBV7-8, with 10 bases that match TRBD2. CDR1 and CDR2 from the germline V gene are SGHVS and FQNEAQ. The CDR3 has 20 residues. Germline trimming cut 5 bases from V and 1 base from J; bases unmatched to any gene: 18.

The chain employs TRBV12-5 and TRBJ1-2; 7 nucleotides align to TRBD1. Germline lookup yields CDR1 LGHNT and CDR2 FRNRAP. The CDR3 is 13 amino acids. J was trimmed by 5 bases and V by 5 bases; bases with no gene match: 5. Written as DNA, the CDR3 is TGTGCTAGTGGTACCGGACAGGTTTATGGCTACACCTTC. Amino acids: CASGTGQVYGYTF.

This clone was counted between two and nine times. The gene calls are TRBV5-1 and TRBJ2-1; tentative D call: TRBD2 (5 bases). There are 15 residues in the CDR3. V lost 0 bases, J lost 5 bases, and 12 bases lay in between. Germline CDR1 reads SGHRS; CDR2 reads YFSETQ. The CDR3 nucleotides are TGCGCCAGCAGCTTGGGGGAGTTATTCGACAATGAGCAGTTCTTC. It codes for CASSLGELFDNEQFF. Complete variable domain (other parts from reference TRBV5-1 and TRBJ2-1): KAGVTQTPRYLIKTRGQQVTLSCSPISGHRSVSWYQQTPGQGLQFLFEYFSETQRNKGNFPGRFSGRQFSNSRSEMNVSTLELGDSALYLCASSLGELFDNEQFFGPGTRLTVL.

The chain joins TRBV27 to TRBJ2-2, with no clear D. This CDR3 has 16 residues. CDR1 is MNHEY and CDR2 is SMNVEV in the germline V gene (reference sequence). V was cut by 3 bases and J by 1 base, with 12 bases left in between. The CDR3 DNA sequence: TGTGCCAGCAGTTTGAAGTGGGGATTGAACACCGGGGAGCTGTTTTTT. Its protein is CASSLKWGLNTGELFF.

The chain carries TRBV5-6 and TRBJ2-5, with TRBD2 identical over 7 bases. Germline trimming cut 5 bases from V and 4 bases from J; bases unmatched to any gene: 2. This CDR3 contains 12 residues. CDR1 and CDR2 (germline): SGHDT, YYEEEE. CDR3 sequence reads: CASRRGIETQYF. As DNA, the CDR3 is TGTGCCAGCAGGCGGGGGATAGAGACCCAGTACTTC.

This clone was observed a handful of times. The chain links TRBV14 to TRBJ2-1; TRBD2 might be the D (6 bases). The CDR3 loop spans 16 amino acids. The V gene's germline CDR1 is SGHDN and CDR2 FVKESK. The V end was cut by 4 bases, the J end by 3 bases, with 16 bases between. CDR3 DNA sequence: TGTGCCAGCAGCCTGGTCGACTTCGGGGGCTACAATGAGCAGTTCTTC. Translation: CASSLVDFGGYNEQFF.

The chain employs TRBV19 and TRBJ2-2; tentative D call: TRBD1 (6 bases). V lost 3 bases and J 0 bases, leaving 8 bases between the germline ends. This CDR3 region has 15 residues. Germline assignment: CDR1 LNHDA and CDR2 SQIVND (reference sequence). The CDR3 sequence: CASSIRTANTGELFF. In nucleotides, the CDR3 is TGTGCCAGTAGTATTAGGACAGCGAACACCGGGGAGCTGTTTTTT.

The chain carries TRBV7-5 and TRBJ2-7; TRBD1 reflects the table's D call only, with no check against the DNA. TRBV7-5 is described as a pseudogene. The CDR3 is made up of 14 amino acids. CDR3 nucleotide sequence: TGTGCCATCGAGAACCACAGGAAAGCCTACGAGCAGTACTTC. The encoded protein is CAIENHRKAYEQYF.

The chain is built from TRBV6-6 and TRBJ2-7; 7 nucleotides align to TRBD1. Germline-derived CDR1 and CDR2 are MNHNY and SVGAGI (reference sequence). The trim removed 5 bases at V and 2 bases at J, leaving 3 bases unmatched. CDR3 size: 13 residues. CDR3: CASSNRGPYEQYF. The CDR3 DNA follows: TGTGCCAGCAGTAACAGGGGACCCTACGAGCAGTACTTC.

The chain combines TRBV5-1 with TRBJ2-6; D gene unclear. In germline, CDR1 is SGHRS, CDR2 YFSETQ. V dropped 3 bases and J dropped 16 bases, with 11 bases sitting between them. This CDR3 contains 11 residues. CDR3 coding DNA: TGCGCCAGCAGCTCCAACACCGGACTGACTTTC. Its protein product is CASSSNTGLTF.

This clone appeared once. The chain carries TRBV4-2 and TRBJ1-2; D not certain. The germline V gene encodes CDR1 LGHNA and CDR2 YNFKEQ. The ends were cut back, 0 bases at V and 3 bases at J, with 17 bases in the middle. The CDR3 sequence is 17 residues long. Here the CDR3 reads CASSQDQEVIPYYGYTF. CDR3 nucleotides: TGTGCCAGCAGCCAAGACCAAGAAGTCATCCCCTACTATGGCTACACCTTC.

The J gene is TRBJ2-7, the V gene TRBV18; 8 nucleotides agree with TRBD1. Germline V lookup: CDR1 KGHSH, CDR2 LQKENI. With 1 base clipped from V and 6 bases from J, the junction kept 8 bases outside the gene matches. The CDR3 covers 15 residues. Written as DNA, the CDR3 is TGTGCCAGCTCACCACAAGGACAGGGTTTTACCGAGCAGTACTTC. It yields the protein CASSPQGQGFTEQYF.

This clone was seen once. J is TRBJ2-6 and V is TRBV2; D is undetermined. V lost 3 bases to trimming and J lost 0 bases, with 3 bases between them. Germline CDR1 SNHLY, CDR2 FYNNEI. The CDR3 is 14 amino acids. The CDR3 nucleotides read TGTGCCAGCAGTGACAGCTCTGGGGCCAACGTCCTGACTTTC. Protein: CASSDSSGANVLTF.

The rearrangement uses TRBV19 and TRBJ2-2, with 8 bases aligning to TRBD2. After removal of 8 bases from V and 7 bases from J, the junction contained 6 bases not matched to a gene. Germline V gene sequence: CDR1 LNHDA, CDR2 SQIVND (reference sequence). The CDR3 is made up of 13 amino acids. The CDR3 loop is CASGNLAGGELFF. The CDR3 region has the DNA TGTGCCAGTGGGAACCTAGCGGGCGGGGAGCTGTTTTTT.

The rearrangement links TRBV18 to TRBJ1-6; D is unresolved. Per germline, CDR1 KGHSH and CDR2 LQKENI. Trimming took off 8 bases at V and 10 bases at J, with 12 bases between the two ends. This CDR3 spans 12 amino acids. CDR3 DNA: TGTGCCAGCCGCGGGGTGGAGTCACCCCTCCACTTT. It specifies CASRGVESPLHF.

The rearrangement uses TRBV19 and TRBJ1-6, with D perhaps TRBD1 (5 bases). The CDR3 totals 15 residues. The V end was cut by 8 bases, the J end by 8 bases, with 19 bases between. Germline CDR1 is LNHDA and CDR2 is SQIVND (reference sequence). CDR3 protein: CASGDSPIWDSPLHF. The CDR3 coding sequence is TGTGCCAGTGGCGACAGCCCGATTTGGGATTCACCCCTCCACTTT.

The chain is built from TRBV5-1 and TRBJ2-7, with TRBD1 matching over 11 bases. This CDR3 is 13 amino acids long. V lost 2 bases, J lost 7 bases, and 2 bases stayed unmatched. CDR1 and CDR2 (germline): SGHRS, YFSETQ. The CDR3 DNA follows: TGCGCCAGCAGCTTAGGGACAGGGGGAGAGCAGTACTTC. As protein: CASSLGTGGEQYF.

V usage is TRBV15 and J usage is TRBJ2-7; D may be TRBD1 or TRBD2 (6 bases each). Germline CDR1 reads LNHNV; CDR2 reads YYDKDF (reference sequence). V lost 0 bases and J lost 0, with 12 bases in between. CDR3 size: 16 residues. DNA for the CDR3: TGTGCCACCAGCAGAGATTTAGGGGGGAGCTCCTACGAGCAGTACTTC. The encoded protein is CATSRDLGGSSYEQYF.

This sequence joins TRBV2 and TRBJ2-7; 7 nucleotides line up with TRBD2. V trimming: 6 bases; J trimming: 3 bases; junction bases outside the gene matches: 5. The germline V gene encodes CDR1 SNHLY and CDR2 FYNNEI. The CDR3 is 13 residues long. The CDR3 region has the DNA TGTGCCAGCAGGGGGGGGAGATACTACGAGCAGTACTTC. This translates into CASRGGRYYEQYF.

The V gene is TRBV7-9, the J gene TRBJ1-4; D unresolved. CDR1 and CDR2 (germline): SEHNR, FQNEAQ (reference sequence). V gave up 7 bases and J gave up 3 bases, with 18 bases separating them. The CDR3 extends over 16 amino acids. This CDR3 is CASTFTDPASNEKLFF. The CDR3 DNA sequence: TGTGCCAGCACCTTTACGGATCCTGCTTCTAATGAAAAACTGTTTTTT.

The V gene is TRBV28, the J gene TRBJ1-1; D is uncertain. V lost 5 bases, J lost 3 bases, and 13 bases lay in between. The CDR3 is made up of 14 amino acids. CDR1 MDHEN and CDR2 SYDVKM come from the germline V gene. The CDR3 region is CASSPDLRDTEAFF. The CDR3 DNA sequence: TGTGCCAGCAGTCCTGACCTTCGCGACACTGAAGCTTTCTTT.